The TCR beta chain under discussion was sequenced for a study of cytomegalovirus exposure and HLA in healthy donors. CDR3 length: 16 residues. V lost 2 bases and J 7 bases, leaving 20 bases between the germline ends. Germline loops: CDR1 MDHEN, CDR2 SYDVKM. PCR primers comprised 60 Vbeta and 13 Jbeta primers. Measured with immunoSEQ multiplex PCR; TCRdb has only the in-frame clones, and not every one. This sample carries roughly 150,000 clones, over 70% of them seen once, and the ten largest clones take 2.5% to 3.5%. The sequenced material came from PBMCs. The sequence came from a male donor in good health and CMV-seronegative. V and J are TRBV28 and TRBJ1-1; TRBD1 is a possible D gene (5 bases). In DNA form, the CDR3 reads TGTGCCAGCAGTTTAGGGGCTCTGGGGAATGCAGGTGAAGCTTTCTTT. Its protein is CASSLGALGNAGEAFF.